This TCR beta chain was sequenced in a study of cytomegalovirus exposure and HLA in healthy donors. Study at large: Of some 360 genotyped donors, about 81% clustered with self-reported Caucasian donors.

Amplification used 60 Vbeta primers and 13 Jbeta primers. This table comes from immunoSEQ multiplex PCR, and its TCRdb copy is limited to in-frame clones, with some not included. Of around 150,000 clones in the sample, around four fifths were seen once. Germline assignment: CDR1 MNHEY and CDR2 SMNVEV (reference sequence). The CDR3 is 14 residues long. V gave up 3 bases and J gave up 5 bases; unmatched junction bases: 2. This clone has only one observation. This TCR was recovered from a man under 40 in good health and CMV-seronegative. J is TRBJ2-4 and V is TRBV27; 9 positions match TRBD2. Material: PBMCs. CDR3 loop: CASSFLAGQNIQYF. Written as DNA, the CDR3 is TGTGCCAGCAGTTTTCTAGCGGGGCAAAACATTCAGTACTTC.